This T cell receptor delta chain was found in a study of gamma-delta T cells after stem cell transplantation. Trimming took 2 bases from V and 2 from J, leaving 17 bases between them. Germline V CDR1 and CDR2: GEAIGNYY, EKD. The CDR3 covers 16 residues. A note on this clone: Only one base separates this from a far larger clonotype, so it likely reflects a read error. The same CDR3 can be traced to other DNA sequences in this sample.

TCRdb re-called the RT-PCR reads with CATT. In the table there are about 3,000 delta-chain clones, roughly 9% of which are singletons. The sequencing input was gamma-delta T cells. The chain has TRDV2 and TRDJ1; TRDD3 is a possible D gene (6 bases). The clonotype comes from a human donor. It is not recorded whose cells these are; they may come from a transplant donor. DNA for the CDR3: TGTGCCTGTGACAGACTAGGGGACACTGGGACCGATAAACTCATCTTT. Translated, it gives CACDRLGDTGTDKLIF.